The present T cell receptor beta chain was sequenced within a study of cytomegalovirus exposure and HLA in healthy donors. Study outcomes and limitations: TCR beta sequences reportedly predicted most subjects' HLA-A and HLA-B alleles accurately. Upon later analysis, TCR association rates were observed to vary by HLA locus, being highest for DRB1 and lowest for HLA-C.

This clone was seen once. The antigen remains undetermined. CDR3 length: 13 amino acids. Germline V gene data show CDR1 as SQVTM and CDR2 as ANQGSEA. The V end was cut by 5 bases, the J end by 1 base, with 11 bases between. In the PCR, 60 Vbeta and 13 Jbeta primers were used. Measured with immunoSEQ multiplex PCR; TCRdb has only the in-frame clones, and not every one. The sample has some 200,000 clones; around 80% are singletons. The chain couples TRBV29-1 to TRBJ1-1, with a weak D call TRBD1 (5 bases). The clonotype originates from a man in his fifties or sixties in good health and CMV-seronegative. Sequenced input: PBMCs. Written as DNA, the CDR3 is TGCAGCGTTAGTAGACAGCCGAACACTGAAGCTTTCTTT. Its translation is CSVSRQPNTEAFF.